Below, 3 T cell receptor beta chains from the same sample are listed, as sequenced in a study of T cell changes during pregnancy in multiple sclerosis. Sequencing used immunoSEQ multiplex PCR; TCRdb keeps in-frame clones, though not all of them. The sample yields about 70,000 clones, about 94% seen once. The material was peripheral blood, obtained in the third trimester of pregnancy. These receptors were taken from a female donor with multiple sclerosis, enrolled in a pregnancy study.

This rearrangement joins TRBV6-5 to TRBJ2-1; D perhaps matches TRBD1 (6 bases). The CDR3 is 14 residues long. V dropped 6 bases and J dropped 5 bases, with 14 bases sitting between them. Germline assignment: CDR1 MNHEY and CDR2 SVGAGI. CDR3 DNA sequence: TGTGCCAGCAGGTCATCCGGGACAAACAATGAGCAGTTCTTC. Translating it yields CASRSSGTNNEQFF.

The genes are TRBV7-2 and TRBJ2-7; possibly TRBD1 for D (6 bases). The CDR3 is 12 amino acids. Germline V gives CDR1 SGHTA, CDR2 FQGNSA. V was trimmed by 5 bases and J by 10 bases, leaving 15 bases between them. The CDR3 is CASSLDLRGQYF. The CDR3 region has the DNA TGTGCCAGCAGCCTAGACCTCAGGGGCCAGTACTTC.

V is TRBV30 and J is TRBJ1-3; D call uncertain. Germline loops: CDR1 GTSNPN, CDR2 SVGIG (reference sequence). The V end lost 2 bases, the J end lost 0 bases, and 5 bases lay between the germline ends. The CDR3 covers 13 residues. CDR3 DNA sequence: TGTGCCTGGAGTCGGGGCTCTGGAAACACCATATATTTT. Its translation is CAWSRGSGNTIYF.